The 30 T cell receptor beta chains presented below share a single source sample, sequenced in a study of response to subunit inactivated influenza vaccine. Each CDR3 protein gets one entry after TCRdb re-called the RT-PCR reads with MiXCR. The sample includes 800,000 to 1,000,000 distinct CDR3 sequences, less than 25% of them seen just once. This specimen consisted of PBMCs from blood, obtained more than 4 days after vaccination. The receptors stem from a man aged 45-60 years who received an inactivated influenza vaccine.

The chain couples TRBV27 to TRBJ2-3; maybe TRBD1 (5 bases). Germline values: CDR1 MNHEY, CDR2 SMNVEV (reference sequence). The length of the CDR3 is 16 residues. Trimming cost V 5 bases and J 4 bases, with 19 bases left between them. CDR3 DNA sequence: TGTGCCAGCAGTACCTACAAAGGGGCCCGAGCAGATACGCAGTATTTT. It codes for CASSTYKGARADTQYF.

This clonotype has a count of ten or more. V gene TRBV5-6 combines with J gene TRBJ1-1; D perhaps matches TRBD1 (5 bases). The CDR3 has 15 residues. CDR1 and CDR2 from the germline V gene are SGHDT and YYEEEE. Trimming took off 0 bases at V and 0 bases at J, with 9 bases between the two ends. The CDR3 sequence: CASSLAGGMNTEAFF. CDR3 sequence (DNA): TGTGCCAGCAGCTTGGCCGGGGGTATGAACACTGAAGCTTTCTTT.

CDR3 loop: CASSQGGTGTQYF. The CDR3 DNA sequence: TGTGCCAGCAGCCAAGGAGGGACAGGCACGCAGTATTTT. This sequence joins TRBV3-1 and TRBJ2-3; 8 nucleotides match TRBD1. This CDR3 has 13 residues. The germline gives CDR1 LGHDT, CDR2 YNNKEL (reference sequence). J was trimmed by 9 bases and V by 1 base; bases with no gene match: 3.

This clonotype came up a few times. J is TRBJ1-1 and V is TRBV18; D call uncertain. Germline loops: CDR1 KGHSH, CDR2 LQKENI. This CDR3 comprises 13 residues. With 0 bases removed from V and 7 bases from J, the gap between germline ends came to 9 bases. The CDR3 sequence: CASSPPIGYEAFF. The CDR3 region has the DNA TGTGCCAGCTCACCACCGATAGGGTATGAAGCTTTCTTT.

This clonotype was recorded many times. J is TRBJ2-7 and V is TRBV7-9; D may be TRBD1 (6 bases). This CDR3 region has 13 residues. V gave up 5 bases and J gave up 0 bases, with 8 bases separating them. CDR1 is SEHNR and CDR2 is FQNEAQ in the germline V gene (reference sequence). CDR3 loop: CASSTGISYEQYF. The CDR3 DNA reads TGTGCCAGCAGCACAGGGATCTCCTACGAGCAGTACTTC.

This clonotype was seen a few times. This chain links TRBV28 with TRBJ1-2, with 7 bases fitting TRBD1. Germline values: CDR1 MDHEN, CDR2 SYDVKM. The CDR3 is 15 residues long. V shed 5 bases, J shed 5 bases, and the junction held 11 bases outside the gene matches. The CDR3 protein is CASSPLGGRRYGYTF. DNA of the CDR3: TGTGCCAGCAGTCCCTTAGGGGGCAGGAGATATGGCTACACCTTC.

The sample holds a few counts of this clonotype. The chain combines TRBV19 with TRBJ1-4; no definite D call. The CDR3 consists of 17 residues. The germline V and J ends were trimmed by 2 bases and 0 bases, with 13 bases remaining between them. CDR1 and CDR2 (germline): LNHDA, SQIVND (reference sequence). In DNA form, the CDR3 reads TGTGCCAGTAGTATACCCCTCCGAGTTGCAACTAATGAAAAACTGTTTTTT. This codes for CASSIPLRVATNEKLFF. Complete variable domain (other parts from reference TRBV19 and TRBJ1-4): DGGITQSPKYLFRKEGQNVTLSCEQNLNHDAMYWYRQDPGQGLRLIYYSQIVNDFQKGDIAEGYSVSREKKESFPLTVTSAQKNPTAFYLCASSIPLRVATNEKLFFGSGTQLSVL.

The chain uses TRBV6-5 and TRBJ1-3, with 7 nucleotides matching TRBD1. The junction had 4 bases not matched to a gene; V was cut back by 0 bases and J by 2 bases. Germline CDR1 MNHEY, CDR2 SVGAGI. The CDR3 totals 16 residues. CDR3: CASSYSQGVPGNTIYF. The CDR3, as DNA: TGTGCCAGCAGTTACTCTCAGGGGGTACCTGGAAACACCATATATTTT.

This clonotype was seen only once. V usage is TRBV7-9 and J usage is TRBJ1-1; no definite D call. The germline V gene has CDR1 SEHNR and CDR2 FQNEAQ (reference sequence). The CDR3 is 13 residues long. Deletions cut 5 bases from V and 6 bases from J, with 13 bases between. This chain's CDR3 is CASSQIKRAEAFF. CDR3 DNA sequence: TGTGCCAGCAGCCAGATAAAGCGGGCTGAAGCTTTCTTT.

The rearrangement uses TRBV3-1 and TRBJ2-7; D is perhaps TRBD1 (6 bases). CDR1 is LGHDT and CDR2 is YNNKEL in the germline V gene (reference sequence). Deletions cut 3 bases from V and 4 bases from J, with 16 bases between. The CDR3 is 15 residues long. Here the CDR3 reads CASSQVQGNGYEQYF. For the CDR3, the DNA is TGTGCCAGCAGCCAGGTACAGGGTAACGGTTACGAGCAGTACTTC.

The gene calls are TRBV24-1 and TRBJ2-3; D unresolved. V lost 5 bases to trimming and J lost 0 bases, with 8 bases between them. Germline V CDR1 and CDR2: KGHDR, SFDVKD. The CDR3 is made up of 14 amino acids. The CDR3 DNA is TGTGCCACCAGTGGATATACCAGCACAGATACGCAGTATTTT. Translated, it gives CATSGYTSTDTQYF.

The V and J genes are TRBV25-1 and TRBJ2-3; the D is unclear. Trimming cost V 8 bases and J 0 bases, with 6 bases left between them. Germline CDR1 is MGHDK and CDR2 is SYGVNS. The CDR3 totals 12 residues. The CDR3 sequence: CASQTSTDTQYF. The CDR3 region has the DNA TGTGCCAGCCAGACTAGCACAGATACGCAGTATTTT.

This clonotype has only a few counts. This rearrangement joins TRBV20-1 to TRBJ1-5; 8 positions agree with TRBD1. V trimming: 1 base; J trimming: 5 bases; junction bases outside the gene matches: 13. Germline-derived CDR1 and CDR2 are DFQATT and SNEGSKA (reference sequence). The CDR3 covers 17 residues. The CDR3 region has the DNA TGCAGTGCTAGAGTCAGGACAGGGAATGTGTATTATCAGCCCCAGCATTTT. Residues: CSARVRTGNVYYQPQHF.

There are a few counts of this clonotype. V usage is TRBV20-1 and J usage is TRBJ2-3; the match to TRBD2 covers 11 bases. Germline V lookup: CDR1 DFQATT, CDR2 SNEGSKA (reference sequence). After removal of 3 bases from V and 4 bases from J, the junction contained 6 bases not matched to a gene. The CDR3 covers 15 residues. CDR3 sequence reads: CSASVLAGAPDTQYF. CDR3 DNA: TGCAGTGCTAGTGTACTAGCGGGGGCTCCAGATACGCAGTATTTT.

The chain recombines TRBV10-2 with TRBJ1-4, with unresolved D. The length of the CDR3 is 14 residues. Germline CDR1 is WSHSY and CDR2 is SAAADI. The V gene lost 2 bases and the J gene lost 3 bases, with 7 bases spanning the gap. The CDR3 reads CASSELTANEKLFF. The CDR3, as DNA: TGCGCCAGCAGTGAGCTTACTGCTAATGAAAAACTGTTTTTT.

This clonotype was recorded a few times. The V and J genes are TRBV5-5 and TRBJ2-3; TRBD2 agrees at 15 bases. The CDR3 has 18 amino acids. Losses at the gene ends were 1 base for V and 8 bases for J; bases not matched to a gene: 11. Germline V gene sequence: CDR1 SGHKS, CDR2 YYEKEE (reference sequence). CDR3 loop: CASSLYSGLAGGPGTQYF. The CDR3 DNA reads TGTGCCAGCAGCTTGTACAGTGGACTAGCGGGAGGGCCAGGTACGCAGTATTTT.

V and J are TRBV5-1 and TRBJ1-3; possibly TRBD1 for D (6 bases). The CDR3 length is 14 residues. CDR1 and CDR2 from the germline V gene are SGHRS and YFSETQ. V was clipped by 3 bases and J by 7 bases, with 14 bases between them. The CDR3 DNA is TGCGCCAGCAGCTGGGGACAAAGAGGGAACACCATATATTTT. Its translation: CASSWGQRGNTIYF.

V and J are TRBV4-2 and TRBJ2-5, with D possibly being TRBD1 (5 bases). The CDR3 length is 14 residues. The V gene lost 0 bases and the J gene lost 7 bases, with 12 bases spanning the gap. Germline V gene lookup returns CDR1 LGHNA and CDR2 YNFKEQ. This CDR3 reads CASSQDRPGMTQYF. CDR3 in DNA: TGTGCCAGCAGCCAAGATAGGCCAGGGATGACCCAGTACTTC.

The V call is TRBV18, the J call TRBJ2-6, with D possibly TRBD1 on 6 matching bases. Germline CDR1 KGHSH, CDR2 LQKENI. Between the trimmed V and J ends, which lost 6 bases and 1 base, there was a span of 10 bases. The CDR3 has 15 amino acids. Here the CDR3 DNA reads TGTGCCAGCTCCCACAGGGAATCTGGGGCCAACGTCCTGACTTTC. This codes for CASSHRESGANVLTF.

The CDR3 region has the DNA TGCAGTGCTAGAGGGGACCCGGCGACTTTTGGGCAGTACTTC. This codes for CSARGDPATFGQYF. The V and J genes are TRBV20-1 and TRBJ2-7; D may be TRBD1 or TRBD2 (5 bases each). The CDR3 sequence is 14 residues long. The germline V gene has CDR1 DFQATT and CDR2 SNEGSKA (reference sequence). V was cut by 1 base and J by 9 bases, with 19 bases left in between.

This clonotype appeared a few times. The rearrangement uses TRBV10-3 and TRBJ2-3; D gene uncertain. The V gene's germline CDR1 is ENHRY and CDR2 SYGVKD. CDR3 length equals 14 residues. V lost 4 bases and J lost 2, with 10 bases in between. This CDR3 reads CAISVDRLTDTQYF. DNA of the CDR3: TGTGCCATCAGTGTGGACCGCCTCACAGATACGCAGTATTTT.

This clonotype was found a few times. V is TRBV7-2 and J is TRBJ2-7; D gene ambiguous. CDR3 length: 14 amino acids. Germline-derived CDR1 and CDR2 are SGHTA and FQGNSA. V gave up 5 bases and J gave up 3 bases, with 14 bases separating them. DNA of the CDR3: TGTGCCAGCAGCCGTTCTGGGTTGAGCTACGAGCAGTACTTC. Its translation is CASSRSGLSYEQYF.

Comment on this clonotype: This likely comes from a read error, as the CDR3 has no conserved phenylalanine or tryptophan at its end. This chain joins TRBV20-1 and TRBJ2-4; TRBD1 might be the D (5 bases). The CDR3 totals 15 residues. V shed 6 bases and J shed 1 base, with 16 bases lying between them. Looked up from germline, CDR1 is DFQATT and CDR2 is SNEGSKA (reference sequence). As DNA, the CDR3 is TGCAGTGCCCCAAGGGGAACGGGTGCCAAAAACATTCAGTACTTA. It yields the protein CSAPRGTGAKNIQYL.

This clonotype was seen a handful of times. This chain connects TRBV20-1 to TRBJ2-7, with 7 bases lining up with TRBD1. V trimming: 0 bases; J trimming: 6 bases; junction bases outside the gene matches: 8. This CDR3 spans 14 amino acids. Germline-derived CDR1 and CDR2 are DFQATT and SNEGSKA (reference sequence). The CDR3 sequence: CSAREINRGVEQYF. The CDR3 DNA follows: TGCAGTGCTAGAGAAATCAACAGGGGAGTCGAGCAGTACTTC.

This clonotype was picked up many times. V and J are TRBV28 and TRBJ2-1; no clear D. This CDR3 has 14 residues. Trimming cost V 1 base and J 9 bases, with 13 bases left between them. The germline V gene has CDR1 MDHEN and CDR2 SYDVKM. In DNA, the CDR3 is TGTGCCAGCAGTTTATTCTTCCAGTTTAGTGAGCAGTTCTTC. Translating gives CASSLFFQFSEQFF.

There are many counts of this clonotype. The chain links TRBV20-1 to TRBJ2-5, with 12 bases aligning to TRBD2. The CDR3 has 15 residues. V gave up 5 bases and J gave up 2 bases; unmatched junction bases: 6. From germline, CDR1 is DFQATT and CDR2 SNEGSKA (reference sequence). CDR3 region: CSAPPTSGSQETQYF. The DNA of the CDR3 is TGCAGTGCTCCACCGACTAGCGGGAGTCAAGAGACCCAGTACTTC.

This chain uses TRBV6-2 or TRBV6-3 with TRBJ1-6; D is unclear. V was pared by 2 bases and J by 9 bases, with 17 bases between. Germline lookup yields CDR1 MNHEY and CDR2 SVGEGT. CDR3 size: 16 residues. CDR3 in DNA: TGTGCCAGCAGTTACCGCTCTCCACTAGAGGGTTCACCCCTCCACTTT. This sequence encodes CASSYRSPLEGSPLHF.

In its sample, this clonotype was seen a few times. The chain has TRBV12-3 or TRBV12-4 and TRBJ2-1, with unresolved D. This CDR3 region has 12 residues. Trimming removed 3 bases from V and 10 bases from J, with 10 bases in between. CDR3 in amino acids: CASSFVFLEQFF. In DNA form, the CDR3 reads TGTGCCAGCAGTTTTGTCTTCTTAGAGCAGTTCTTC.

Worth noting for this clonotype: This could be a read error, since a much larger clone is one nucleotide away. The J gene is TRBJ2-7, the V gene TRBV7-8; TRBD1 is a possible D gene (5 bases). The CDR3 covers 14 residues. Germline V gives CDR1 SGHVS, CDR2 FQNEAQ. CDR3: CSSSFGRATYEQYF. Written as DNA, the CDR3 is TGTTCCAGCAGCTTTGGCAGGGCTACCTACGAGCAGTACTTC.

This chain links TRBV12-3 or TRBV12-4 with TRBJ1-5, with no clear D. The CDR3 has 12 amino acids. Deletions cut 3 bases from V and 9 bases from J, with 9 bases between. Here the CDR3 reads CASSFGGWPQHF. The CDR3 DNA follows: TGTGCCAGCAGTTTTGGTGGTTGGCCCCAGCATTTT.